This T cell receptor (beta chain) was observed in a study of blood T cell repertoires in COVID-19. Study as a whole: Italy, Spain and the United States were the sources of the convalescent and acute COVID-19 samples. From T cells, B-cell-depleted T cells, or PBMCs came the material, which was cDNA or gDNA.

Authors' data handling: It was from reference gene primer amplification that nucleated cell counts were estimated. TCRdb's copy holds only in-frame clones and misses some; the assay was immunoSEQ multiplex PCR. D and trimming come from the DNA, and the V and J calls and clone size come from that table. The table includes more than 90,000 clones, about 85% detected once. Germline CDR1 and CDR2: SEHNR and FQNEAQ (reference sequence). This CDR3 is built from 12 residues. The J segment lost 2 bases and the V segment lost 11 bases, leaving 3 bases of the junction unmatched. This rearrangement joins TRBV7-9 to TRBJ2-7, with 10 bases lining up with TRBD2. The sequence was collected from a human donor in a cohort sampled during active COVID-19. Sequencing used peripheral blood. This CDR3 reads CAASGGTYEQYF. Written as DNA, the CDR3 is TGTGCCGCTAGCGGGGGTACCTACGAGCAGTACTTC.